A selection of T cell receptor beta chains follows, all from one sample in a study of T-cell reconstitution after alpha-beta-depleted transplantation in children. TCRdb ran MiXCR on the PCR reads and lists one entry per CDR3 protein. The profile shows approximately 430,000 distinct CDR3 sequences, roughly 16% of them singletons. This specimen consisted of PBMCs, mostly from graft donor cells, obtained 360 days after TCRalphabeta/CD19-depleted stem cell transplant. These receptors came from a boy younger than two who had a stem cell transplant for Wiskott-Aldrich syndrome, so the T cells may come from the graft donor. Both conserved end residues are part of each CDR3. D genes are given only for firm matches. Clone size, where shown, is once, few, many, or a class for clones that have expanded.

v_gene	j_gene	d_gene	abundance	CDR3aa	CDR3nt
TRBV5-1	TRBJ2-1	.	.	CATSSNRVPYNEQFF	TGCGCCACCAGCTCCAACAGGGTCCCCTACAATGAGCAGTTCTTC
TRBV5-1	TRBJ1-1	.	.	CASSLGRGSEAFF	TGCGCCAGCAGCTTGGGACGGGGGTCTGAAGCTTTCTTT
TRBV5-5	TRBJ2-5	.	.	CASSPPGWGETQYF	TGTGCCAGCAGCCCTCCGGGCTGGGGGGAGACCCAGTACTTC
TRBV14	TRBJ2-1	.	.	CASSRGLHSIRAFSYNEQFF	TGTGCCAGCAGCCGAGGACTCCACTCAATACGGGCCTTTAGTTACAATGAGCAGTTCTTC
TRBV29-1	TRBJ2-5	.	few	CSAVGVGETQYF	TGCAGCGCTGTGGGGGTAGGGGAGACCCAGTACTTC
TRBV20-1	TRBJ2-1	.	few	CSASRSISYNEQFF	TGCAGTGCTAGTCGGAGTATCTCCTACAATGAGCAGTTCTTC
TRBV6-5	TRBJ2-1	.	few	CASSYEPSYNEQFF	TGTGCCAGCAGTTACGAGCCGTCCTACAATGAGCAGTTCTTC
TRBV20-1	TRBJ2-3	TRBD2	.	CSARRAGGPDTQYF	TGCAGTGCACGACGGGCGGGGGGGCCGGATACGCAGTATTTT
TRBV11-2	TRBJ2-5	.	.	CASSLVAAARETQYF	TGTGCCAGCAGCTTAGTGGCTGCGGCTCGGGAGACCCAGTACTTC
TRBV20-1	TRBJ2-7	TRBD1	few	CSATNRGSHYEQYF	TGCAGTGCTACAAACAGGGGAAGTCACTACGAGCAGTACTTC